This T cell receptor beta chain originates from a study of spatial heterogeneity in lung cancer. This sample's time point: sample taken at primary tumor resection. Tumor, nontumor lung or frozen PBMC supplied whole RNA that was sequenced unsorted. There were 70 to 80 donors, all of them untreated patients with early-stage non-small cell lung cancer. The length of the CDR3 is 12 residues. Between the trimmed V and J ends, which lost 6 bases and 2 bases, there was a span of 9 bases. Germline V gene data show CDR1 as DFQATT and CDR2 as SNEGSKA (reference sequence). By share of the sample, this clonotype is medium-sized. Each TCR cDNA molecule carried a unique molecular identifier. TCRdb passed the 5' RACE reads through MiXCR, listing each CDR3 protein once. This sample has roughly 8,000 distinct CDR3 sequences; 7.8% occur once, and the top ten carry roughly 27%.

Source: PBMCs, taken at surgery. This sequence joins TRBV20-1 and TRBJ2-3; weak D call: TRBD1 (5 bases). The sequence came from a female donor with early-stage non-small cell lung cancer. This CDR3 reads CSADSSTDTQYF. In DNA form, the CDR3 reads TGCAGTGCCGACAGTTCCACAGATACGCAGTATTTT.